This entry is about one TCR beta chain. Its antigen remains unknown. The repertoire was sequenced with immunoSEQ multiplex PCR; TCRdb's copy has only in-frame clones and lacks some. The data show approximately 2.5 million clones, roughly 93% seen once. The CDR3 contains 14 residues. The junction had 0 bases not matched to a gene; V was cut back by 4 bases and J by 2 bases. Germline V gene data show CDR1 as LGHNA and CDR2 as YSLEER. This entry is derived from a study of shared clonotypes between healthy human individuals. Overall study results and limits: There were few donors, and this limited the genetic and exposure-history diversity represented. Some clonotypes were shared by all four sorted-subset donors, while others were not shared. The non-shared ones had lower generation probabilities than the shared ones.

This TCR came from a man younger than 35 in good health. Some clones in this sample may be carry-over from other donors' samples. V is TRBV4-3 and J is TRBJ1-3; TRBD1 matches at 9 bases. Sequencing input: naive CD4+ T cells from PBMCs. Subset indicated: CD45RA+ positively selected. CDR3 DNA: TGCGCCAGCAGCCGGGACAGGGCTGGAAACACCATATATTTT. This translates into CASSRDRAGNTIYF.